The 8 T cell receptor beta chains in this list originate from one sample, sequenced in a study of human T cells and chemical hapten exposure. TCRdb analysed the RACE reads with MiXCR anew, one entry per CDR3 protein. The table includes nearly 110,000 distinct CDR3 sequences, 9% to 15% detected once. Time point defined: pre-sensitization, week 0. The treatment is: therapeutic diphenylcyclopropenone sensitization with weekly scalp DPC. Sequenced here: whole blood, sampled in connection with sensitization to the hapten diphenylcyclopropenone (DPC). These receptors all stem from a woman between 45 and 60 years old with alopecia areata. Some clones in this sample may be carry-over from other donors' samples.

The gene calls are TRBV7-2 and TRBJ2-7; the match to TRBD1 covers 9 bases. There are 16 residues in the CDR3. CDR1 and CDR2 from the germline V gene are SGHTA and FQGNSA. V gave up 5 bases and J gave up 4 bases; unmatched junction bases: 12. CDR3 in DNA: TGTGCCAGCAGCCCCGGCCCGGGACAGGGTCCTTACGAGCAGTACTTC. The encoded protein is CASSPGPGQGPYEQYF.

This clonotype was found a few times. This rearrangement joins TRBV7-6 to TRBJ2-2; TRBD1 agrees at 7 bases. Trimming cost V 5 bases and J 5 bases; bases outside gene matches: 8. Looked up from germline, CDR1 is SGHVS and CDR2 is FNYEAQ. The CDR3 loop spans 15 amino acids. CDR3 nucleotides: TGTGCCAGCAGCGAAGGGACAGCTCATACCGGGGAGCTGTTTTTT. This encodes CASSEGTAHTGELFF.

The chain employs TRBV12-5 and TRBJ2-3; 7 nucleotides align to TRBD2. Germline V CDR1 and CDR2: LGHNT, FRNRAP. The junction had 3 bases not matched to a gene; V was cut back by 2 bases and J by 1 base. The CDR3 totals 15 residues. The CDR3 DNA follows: TGTGCTAGTGGTTTGTCTAGCGGAGGCACAGATACGCAGTATTTT. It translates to CASGLSSGGTDTQYF.

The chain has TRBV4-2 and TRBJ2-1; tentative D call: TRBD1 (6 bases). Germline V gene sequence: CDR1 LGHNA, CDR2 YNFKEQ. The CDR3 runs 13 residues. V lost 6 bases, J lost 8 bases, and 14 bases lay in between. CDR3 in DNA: TGTGCCAGCAGACGAGAAGCAGGGGATGAGCAGTTCTTC. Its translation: CASRREAGDEQFF.

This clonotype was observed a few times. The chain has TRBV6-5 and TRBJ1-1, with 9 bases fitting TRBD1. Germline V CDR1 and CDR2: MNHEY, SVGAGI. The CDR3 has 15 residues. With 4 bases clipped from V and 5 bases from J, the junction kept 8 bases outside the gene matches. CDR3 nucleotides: TGTGCCAGCAGTTCCCTGGGGACAGGGAGGACTGAAGCTTTCTTT. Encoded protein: CASSSLGTGRTEAFF.

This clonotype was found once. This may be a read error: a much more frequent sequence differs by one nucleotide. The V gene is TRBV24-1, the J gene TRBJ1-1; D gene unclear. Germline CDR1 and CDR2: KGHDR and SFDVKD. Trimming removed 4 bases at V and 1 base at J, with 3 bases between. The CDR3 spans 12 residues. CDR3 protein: CATSERNTEAFF. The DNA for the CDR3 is TGTGCCACCAGTGAACGGAACACTGAAGCTTTCTTT.

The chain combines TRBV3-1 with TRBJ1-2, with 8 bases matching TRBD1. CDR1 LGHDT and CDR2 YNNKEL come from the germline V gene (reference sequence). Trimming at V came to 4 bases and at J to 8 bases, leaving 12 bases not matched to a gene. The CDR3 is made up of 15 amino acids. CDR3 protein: CASSPRTGQRLGYTF. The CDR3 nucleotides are TGTGCCAGCAGCCCCCGGACAGGGCAACGTTTGGGCTACACCTTC.

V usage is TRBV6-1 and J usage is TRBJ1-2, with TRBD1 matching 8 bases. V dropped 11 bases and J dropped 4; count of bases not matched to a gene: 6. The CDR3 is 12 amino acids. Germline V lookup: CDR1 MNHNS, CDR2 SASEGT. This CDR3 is CAGGQGLYGYTF. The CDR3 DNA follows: TGTGCCGGAGGACAGGGCCTCTATGGCTACACCTTC.